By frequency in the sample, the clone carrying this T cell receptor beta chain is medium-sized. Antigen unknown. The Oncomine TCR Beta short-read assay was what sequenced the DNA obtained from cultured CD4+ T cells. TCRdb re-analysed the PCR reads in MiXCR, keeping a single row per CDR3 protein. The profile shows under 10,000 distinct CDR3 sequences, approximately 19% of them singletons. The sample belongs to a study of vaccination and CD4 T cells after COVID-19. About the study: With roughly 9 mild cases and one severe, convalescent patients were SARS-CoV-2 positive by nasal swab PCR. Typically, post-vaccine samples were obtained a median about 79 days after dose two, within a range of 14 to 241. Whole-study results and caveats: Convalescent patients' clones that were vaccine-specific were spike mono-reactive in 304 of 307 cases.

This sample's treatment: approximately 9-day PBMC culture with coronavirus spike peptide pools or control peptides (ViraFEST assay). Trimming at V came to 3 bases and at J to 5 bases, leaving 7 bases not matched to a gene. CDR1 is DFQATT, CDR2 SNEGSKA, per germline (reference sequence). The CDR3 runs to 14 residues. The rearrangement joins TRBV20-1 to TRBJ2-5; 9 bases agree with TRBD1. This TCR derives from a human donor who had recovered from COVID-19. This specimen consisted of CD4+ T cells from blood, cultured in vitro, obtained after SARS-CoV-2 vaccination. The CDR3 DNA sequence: TGCAGTGCTAGGATACAGGGGGCAGGGGAGACCCAGTACTTC. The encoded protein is CSARIQGAGETQYF.